This entry lists 27 T cell receptor beta chains sequenced from one sample in a study of blood T cells in healthy people across ages. With a J-beta primer mix and a sample-barcoded 5' primer, a second PCR ran roughly 6 to 11 cycles. TCRdb re-analysed the 5' RACE reads in MiXCR, keeping a single row per CDR3 protein. The sample contains about 1 million distinct CDR3 sequences, around 45% of which appear only once. The sample taken for sequencing was blood. These receptors were taken from a woman aged 55-70 years in good health.

This chain links TRBV16 with TRBJ2-1; perhaps TRBD1 as D (6 bases). Gene TRBJ2-7 matches the end of the DNA better, so the J call may be wrong. CDR1 is KGHSY, CDR2 FQNENV, per germline. The CDR3 runs 13 residues. The CDR3 coding sequence is TGTGCCAGCAGCCTACAGGGCGAGAGGGAGCAGTACTTC. Its translation is CASSLQGEREQYF.

This chain uses TRBV28 with TRBJ2-5, with D possibly matching TRBD1 (6 bases). The germline V gene has CDR1 MDHEN and CDR2 SYDVKM. The V end lost 5 bases, the J end lost 4 bases, and 20 bases lay between the germline ends. The CDR3 length is 16 residues. Here the CDR3 reads CASSDTGTGKRETQYF. In DNA, the CDR3 is TGTGCCAGCAGTGATACAGGGACGGGAAAAAGAGAGACCCAGTACTTC.

The rearrangement joins TRBV27 to TRBJ2-1; 8 nucleotides agree with TRBD2. The CDR3 is made up of 15 amino acids. V lost 8 bases to trimming and J lost 1 base; unmatched junction nucleotides: 7. Looked up from germline, CDR1 is MNHEY and CDR2 is SMNVEV (reference sequence). The CDR3 bases are TGTGCCAGCCGTTCCTTAGCGGGATCCTACAATGAGCAGTTCTTC. This translates into CASRSLAGSYNEQFF.

This chain joins TRBV10-3 and TRBJ1-4; D may be TRBD1 (5 bases). Trimming pared 4 bases from V and 7 bases from J, leaving 13 bases between. The germline gives CDR1 ENHRY, CDR2 SYGVKD. The length of the CDR3 is 14 residues. CDR3 region: CAISAGGSTEKLFF. CDR3 nucleotides: TGTGCCATCAGTGCGGGGGGTTCAACTGAAAAACTGTTTTTT.

This sequence joins TRBV30 and TRBJ1-1; D possibly corresponds to TRBD1 (5 bases). This CDR3 contains 12 residues. Germline CDR1 GTSNPN, CDR2 SVGIG (reference sequence). CDR3 bases: TGTGCTAGGTCAGGGAGGAACACTGAAGCTTTCTTT. Translating it yields CARSGRNTEAFF.

This clonotype was seen only a few times. This chain joins TRBV3-1 and TRBJ2-5, with TRBD1 as a possible D gene (5 bases). Germline V CDR1 and CDR2: LGHDT, YNNKEL (reference sequence). V lost 4 bases and J lost 7, with 19 bases in between. The CDR3 is 15 residues long. DNA of the CDR3: TGTGCCAGCAGCCGCCTGACAAGGGGATGGGGGACCCAGTACTTC. Protein: CASSRLTRGWGTQYF.

The V call is TRBV20-1, the J call TRBJ2-7; D is unresolved. The ends were cut back, 5 bases at V and 3 bases at J, with 17 bases in the middle. The CDR3 is 14 amino acids. CDR1 is DFQATT, CDR2 SNEGSKA, per germline (reference sequence). This chain's CDR3 is CSADQRTGLYEQYF. CDR3 nucleotide sequence: TGCAGTGCTGACCAACGAACGGGTCTCTACGAGCAGTACTTC.

The chain uses TRBV10-3 and TRBJ2-4, with D tentatively TRBD2 (5 bases). Near its end, the DNA agrees better with TRBJ2-7, so the J call may be wrong. The CDR3 loop spans 14 amino acids. Germline values: CDR1 ENHRY, CDR2 SYGVKD. Written as DNA, the CDR3 is TGTGCCATTCGACGTGGACTTGGCTGGGGCGAGCAGTACTTC. As protein: CAIRRGLGWGEQYF.

This sequence joins TRBV28 and TRBJ1-5; no reliable D call. This CDR3 is 15 amino acids long. The V gene lost 6 bases and the J gene lost 1 base, with 13 bases spanning the gap. The germline V gene encodes CDR1 MDHEN and CDR2 SYDVKM. CDR3 sequence (DNA): TGTGCCAGCAGAGCCCCCCTGGGGAGCAATCAGCCCCAGCATTTT. Protein product: CASRAPLGSNQPQHF. The variable domain in full, completed from reference TRBV28 and TRBJ1-5, reads DVKVTQSSRYLVKRTGEKVFLECVQDMDHENMFWYRQDPGLGLRLIYFSYDVKMKEKGDIPEGYSVSREKKERFSLILESASTNQTSMYLCASRAPLGSNQPQHFGDGTRLSIL.

This clonotype was detected once. The chain joins TRBV20-1 to TRBJ1-6, with D tentatively TRBD1 (6 bases). Per the germline V gene, CDR1 is DFQATT and CDR2 is SNEGSKA (reference sequence). The CDR3 runs 14 residues. The V and J ends lost 7 bases and 0 bases respectively, with 10 bases between them. Here the CDR3 DNA reads TGCAGTGTAGGAGGGGGCTCCTATAATTCACCCCTCCACTTT. Encoded protein: CSVGGGSYNSPLHF.

This clonotype was seen many times. V usage is TRBV4-1 and J usage is TRBJ2-5, with TRBD2 as a possible D gene (6 bases). CDR1 is MGHRA, CDR2 YSYEKL, per germline. The germline V and J ends were trimmed by 0 bases and 5 bases, with 10 bases remaining between them. The CDR3 covers 14 residues. The CDR3 bases are TGCGCCAGCAGCCAAGAGGGGGGTCGGGAGACCCAGTACTTC. Protein sequence: CASSQEGGRETQYF.

The chain carries TRBV9 and TRBJ1-6; D is undetermined. CDR3 length: 17 amino acids. CDR1 is SGDLS and CDR2 is YYNGEE in the germline V gene. V gave up 1 base and J gave up 4 bases, with 15 bases separating them. CDR3 sequence: CASSVSDTPAYNSPLHF. Here the CDR3 DNA reads TGTGCCAGCAGCGTAAGCGACACTCCCGCATATAATTCACCCCTCCACTTT.

This chain links TRBV3-1 with TRBJ2-1, with D unresolved. V lost 1 base and J lost 8, with 6 bases in between. CDR1 is LGHDT, CDR2 YNNKEL, per germline (reference sequence). The CDR3 covers 12 residues. As DNA, the CDR3 is TGTGCCAGCAGCCAAGTCTCGCATGAGCAGTTCTTC. As protein: CASSQVSHEQFF.

This clonotype was detected only a few times. V is TRBV5-1 and J is TRBJ2-7; the D is unclear. V was pared by 0 bases and J by 6 bases, with 13 bases between. Germline V CDR1 and CDR2: SGHRS, YFSETQ. This CDR3 has 14 amino acids. For the CDR3, the DNA is TGCGCCAGCAGCTTGGCGAGCAATGGGCTCGAGCAGTACTTC. This gives the protein CASSLASNGLEQYF.

This clonotype appeared a few times. This sequence joins TRBV4-1 and TRBJ1-5; D ambiguous. Trimming took off 0 bases at V and 0 bases at J, with 6 bases between the two ends. Germline V gene lookup returns CDR1 MGHRA and CDR2 YSYEKL. The CDR3 is 15 residues long. The chain's CDR3 is CASSQDRYSNQPQHF. CDR3 in DNA: TGCGCCAGCAGCCAAGATCGATATAGCAATCAGCCCCAGCATTTT.

V usage is TRBV5-1 and J usage is TRBJ1-2; tentatively, D is TRBD1 (6 bases). Trimming removed 3 bases at V and 6 bases at J, with 21 bases between. From germline, CDR1 is SGHRS and CDR2 YFSETQ. This CDR3 spans 16 amino acids. CDR3 in DNA: TGCGCCAGCAGCTCAACAACAGGGACCCCGAATGATGGCTACACCTTC. Protein sequence: CASSSTTGTPNDGYTF.

This clonotype occurred many times. J is TRBJ2-6 and V is TRBV15; 7 bases agree with TRBD1. V was pared by 3 bases and J by 2 bases, with 1 base of the junction left unmatched. This CDR3 has 15 residues. Germline-derived CDR1 and CDR2 are LNHNV and YYDKDF (reference sequence). In DNA, the CDR3 is TGTGCCACCAGCAGTGACAGGGCTGGGGCCAACGTCCTGACTTTC. Translating gives CATSSDRAGANVLTF.

Regarding this clonotype: At one end the junction does not follow the germline gene, possibly because of a read error. J is TRBJ2-3 and V is TRBV6-1; 12 bases agree with TRBD2. Germline CDR1 and CDR2: MNHNS and SASEGT. The CDR3 extends over 16 amino acids. The DNA for the CDR3 is TGTGCTAGCAGCGTATTGACTAGCGGGAGTAGTGATACGCAGTATTTT. Protein product: CASSVLTSGSSDTQYF.

The chain employs TRBV4-1 and TRBJ2-5, with D hard to call. TRBJ2-7 matches the DNA end more closely, so the J call is doubtful. The CDR3 length is 15 residues. Germline assignment: CDR1 MGHRA and CDR2 YSYEKL. Here the CDR3 DNA reads TGCGCCAGCAGCCAAGTCCCCGGTGAGCGTTACGAGCAGTACTTC. It codes for CASSQVPGERYEQYF.

There are many counts of this clonotype. This chain joins TRBV7-9 and TRBJ1-2; D ambiguous. Trimming shortened V by 3 bases and J by 3 bases, and 8 bases separated the two germline ends. This CDR3 contains 13 residues. Germline CDR1 and CDR2: SEHNR and FQNEAQ (reference sequence). CDR3 sequence: CASSFGRDYGYTF. The CDR3 coding sequence is TGTGCCAGCAGCTTCGGCAGAGACTATGGCTACACCTTC.

This clonotype was detected a few times. The chain carries TRBV30 and TRBJ2-3, with D unclear. V lost 4 bases, J lost 7 bases, and 9 bases lay in between. Germline V lookup: CDR1 GTSNPN, CDR2 SVGIG (reference sequence). The CDR3 sequence is 11 residues long. The CDR3 DNA reads as TGTGCCTGGACCCCCGAATATACGCAGTATTTT. It encodes CAWTPEYTQYF.

The gene calls are TRBV20-1 and TRBJ2-3; tentatively, D is TRBD2 (6 bases). Trimming took 2 bases from V and 3 from J, leaving 15 bases between them. Germline V gene data show CDR1 as DFQATT and CDR2 as SNEGSKA (reference sequence). This CDR3 is built from 15 residues. The CDR3 reads CSARKEGEKTDTQYF. The DNA for the CDR3 is TGCAGTGCTAGAAAGGAGGGAGAAAAGACAGATACGCAGTATTTT.

With regard to this clonotype: The junction does not match germline at one end; this may be a read error. The CDR3 loop is CASTLAGAGGYNEQFF. In DNA, the CDR3 is TGTGCCAGCACCTTAGCTGGGGCGGGGGGCTACAATGAGCAGTTCTTC. This rearrangement joins TRBV7-8 to TRBJ2-1; TRBD2 matches 8 bases. The germline V gene encodes CDR1 SGHVS and CDR2 FQNEAQ. This CDR3 comprises 16 residues.

With regard to this clonotype: The CDR3 carries no conserved terminal phenylalanine or tryptophan, so it likely arises from a read error. The chain employs TRBV5-1 and TRBJ2-1; 10 bases fit TRBD1. Germline assignment: CDR1 SGHRS and CDR2 YFSETQ. The CDR3 has 16 residues. V was pared by 2 bases and J by 6 bases, with 8 bases of the junction left unmatched. CDR3 region: CASSLEGQGSGNEQFI. The CDR3 DNA is TGCGCCAGCAGCTTAGAGGGACAGGGGTCGGGCAATGAGCAGTTCATC.

This clonotype was found many times. V gene TRBV4-2 combines with J gene TRBJ1-1, with D perhaps matching TRBD1 (6 bases). Germline assignment: CDR1 LGHNA and CDR2 YNFKEQ. CDR3 length: 15 residues. Between the trimmed V and J ends, which lost 2 bases and 0 bases, there was a span of 10 bases. The CDR3 reads CASSQNRALNTEAFF. The CDR3 nucleotides read TGTGCCAGCAGCCAAAACAGGGCCCTGAACACTGAAGCTTTCTTT.

This clonotype was picked up many times. The chain has TRBV5-1 and TRBJ2-7, with 7 bases matching TRBD1. Trimming removed 2 bases from V and 1 base from J; junction bases left unmatched: 0. This CDR3 is 13 amino acids long. Germline CDR1 SGHRS, CDR2 YFSETQ. This CDR3 reads CASSLQGSYEQYF. DNA of the CDR3: TGCGCCAGCAGCTTACAGGGGTCCTACGAGCAGTACTTC.

The CDR3 here is CSALSEARETQYF. CDR3 nucleotides: TGCAGCGCCCTCTCTGAGGCTCGAGAGACCCAGTACTTC. J is TRBJ2-5 and V is TRBV29-1; unclear D gene. Germline lookup yields CDR1 SQVTM and CDR2 ANQGSEA. The CDR3 is 13 amino acids. Trimming removed 7 bases from V and 4 bases from J, with 16 bases in between.